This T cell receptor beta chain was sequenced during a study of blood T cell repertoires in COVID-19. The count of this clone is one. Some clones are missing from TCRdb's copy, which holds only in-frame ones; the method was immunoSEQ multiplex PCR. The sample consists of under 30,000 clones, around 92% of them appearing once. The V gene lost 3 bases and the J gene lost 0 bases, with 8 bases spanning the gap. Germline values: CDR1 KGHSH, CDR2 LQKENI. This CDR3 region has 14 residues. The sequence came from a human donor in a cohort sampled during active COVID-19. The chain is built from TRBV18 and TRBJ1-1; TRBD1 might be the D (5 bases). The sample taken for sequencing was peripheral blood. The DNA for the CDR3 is TGTGCCAGCTCACCGAAGGGGCTGAACACTGAAGCTTTCTTT. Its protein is CASSPKGLNTEAFF.